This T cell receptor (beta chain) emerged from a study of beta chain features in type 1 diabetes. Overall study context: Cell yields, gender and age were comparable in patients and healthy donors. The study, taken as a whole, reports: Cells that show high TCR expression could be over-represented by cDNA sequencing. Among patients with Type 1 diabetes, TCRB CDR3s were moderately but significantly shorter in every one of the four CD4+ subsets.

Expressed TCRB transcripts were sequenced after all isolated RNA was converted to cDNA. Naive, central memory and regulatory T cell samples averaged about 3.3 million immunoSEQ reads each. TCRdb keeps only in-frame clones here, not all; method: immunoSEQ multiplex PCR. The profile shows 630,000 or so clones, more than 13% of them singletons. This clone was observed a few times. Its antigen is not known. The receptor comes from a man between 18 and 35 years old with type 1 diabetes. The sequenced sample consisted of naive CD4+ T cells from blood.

Written as DNA, the CDR3 is TGTGCCAGCAGTTACTCACAACAGGGGCGAGGAAACACCATATATTTT. This encodes CASSYSQQGRGNTIYF. The chain uses TRBV6-5 and TRBJ1-3; 7 bases align to TRBD1. The germline V gene encodes CDR1 MNHEY and CDR2 SVGAGI. Unmatched junction bases numbered 6, after V lost 0 bases and J lost 4 bases. This CDR3 comprises 16 residues.